This paragraph reports one TCR beta chain. These data come from a study of T cell repertoires in cytomegalovirus infection. TCRdb reanalysed the reads using MiXCR and keeps one entry per CDR3 protein. The sample comprises more than 500,000 distinct CDR3 sequences, about 17% of which are singletons, and more than 20% rests with the top ten. CDR3 length equals 13 residues. CDR1 is MNHEY and CDR2 is SMNVEV in the germline V gene (reference sequence). V shed 2 bases and J shed 7 bases, with 8 bases lying between them. The chain uses TRBV27 and TRBJ2-2; the D is unclear. The specimen was CD8+ T cells from PBMCs. This TCR derives from a human donor in good health (CMV status not recorded). Some clones in this sample may be carry-over from other donors' samples. The CDR3 reads CASSLIEVGELFF. The CDR3 coding sequence is TGTGCCAGCAGTTTAATAGAGGTCGGGGAGCTGTTTTTT.